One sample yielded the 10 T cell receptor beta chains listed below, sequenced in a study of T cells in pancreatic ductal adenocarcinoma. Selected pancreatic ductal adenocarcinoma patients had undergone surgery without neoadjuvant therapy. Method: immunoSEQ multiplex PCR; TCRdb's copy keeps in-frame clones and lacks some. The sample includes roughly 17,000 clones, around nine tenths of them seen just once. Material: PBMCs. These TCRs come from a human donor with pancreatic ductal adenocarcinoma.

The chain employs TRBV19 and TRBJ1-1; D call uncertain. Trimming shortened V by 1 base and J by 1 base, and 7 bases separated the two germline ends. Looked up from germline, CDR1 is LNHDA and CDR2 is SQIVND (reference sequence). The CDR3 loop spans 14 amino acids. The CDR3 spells CASSIAFWNTEAFF. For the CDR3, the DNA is TGTGCCAGTAGTATAGCCTTCTGGAACACTGAAGCTTTCTTT.

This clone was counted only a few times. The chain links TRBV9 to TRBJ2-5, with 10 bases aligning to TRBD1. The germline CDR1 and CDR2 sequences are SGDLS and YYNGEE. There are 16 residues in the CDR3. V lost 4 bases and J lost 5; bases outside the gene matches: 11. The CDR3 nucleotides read TGTGCCAGCAGCCCAACGCACGGGACAGGGGAGGAGACCCAGTACTTC. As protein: CASSPTHGTGEETQYF. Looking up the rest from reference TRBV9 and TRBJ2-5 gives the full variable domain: DSGVTQTPKHLITATGQRVTLRCSPRSGDLSVYWYQQSLDQGLQFLIQYYNGEERAKGNILERFSAQQFPDLHSELNLSSLELGDSALYFCASSPTHGTGEETQYFGPGTRLLVL.

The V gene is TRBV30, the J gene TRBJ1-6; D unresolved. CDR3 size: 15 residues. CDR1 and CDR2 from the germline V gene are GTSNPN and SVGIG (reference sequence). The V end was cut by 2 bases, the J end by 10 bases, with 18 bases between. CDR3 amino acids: CAWSPDSAGVSPLHF. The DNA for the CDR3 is TGTGCCTGGAGTCCAGACTCCGCCGGGGTATCACCCCTCCACTTT.

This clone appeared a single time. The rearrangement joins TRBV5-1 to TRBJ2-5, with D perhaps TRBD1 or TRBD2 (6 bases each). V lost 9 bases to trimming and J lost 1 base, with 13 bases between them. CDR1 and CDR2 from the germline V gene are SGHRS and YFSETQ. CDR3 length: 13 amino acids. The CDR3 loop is CATRGGGQETQYF. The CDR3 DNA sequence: TGCGCCACCAGAGGAGGGGGCCAAGAGACCCAGTACTTC.

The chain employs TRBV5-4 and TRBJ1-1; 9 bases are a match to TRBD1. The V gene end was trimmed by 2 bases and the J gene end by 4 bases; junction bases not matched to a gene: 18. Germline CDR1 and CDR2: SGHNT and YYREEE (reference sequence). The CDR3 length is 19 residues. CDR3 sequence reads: CASSFDLTTGGLWGTEAFF. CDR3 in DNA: TGTGCCAGCAGCTTTGACCTCACCACAGGGGGCCTATGGGGCACTGAAGCTTTCTTT.

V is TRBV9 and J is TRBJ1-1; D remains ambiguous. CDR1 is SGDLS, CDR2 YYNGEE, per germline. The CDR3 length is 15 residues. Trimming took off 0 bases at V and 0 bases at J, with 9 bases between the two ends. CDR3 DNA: TGTGCCAGCAGCGTAGACTTTTCCATGAACACTGAAGCTTTCTTT. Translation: CASSVDFSMNTEAFF.

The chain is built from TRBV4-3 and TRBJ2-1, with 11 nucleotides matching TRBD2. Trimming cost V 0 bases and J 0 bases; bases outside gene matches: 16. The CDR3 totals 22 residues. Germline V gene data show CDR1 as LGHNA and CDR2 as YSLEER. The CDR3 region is CASSQDFYGGSGRVRSYNEQFF. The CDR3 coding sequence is TGCGCCAGCAGCCAAGATTTTTATGGTGGTAGCGGGAGGGTTCGCTCCTACAATGAGCAGTTCTTC.

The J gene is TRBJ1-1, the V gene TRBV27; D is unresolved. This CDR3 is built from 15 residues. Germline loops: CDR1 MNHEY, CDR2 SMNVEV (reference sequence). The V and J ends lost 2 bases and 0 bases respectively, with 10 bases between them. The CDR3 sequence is CASSLPGRMNTEAFF. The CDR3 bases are TGTGCCAGCAGTTTACCGGGGAGGATGAACACTGAAGCTTTCTTT.

Here the CDR3 DNA reads TGTGCCAGCAGCTTGGACGGGGCACTGAACACTGAAGCTTTCTTT. The encoded protein is CASSLDGALNTEAFF. This chain links TRBV9 with TRBJ1-1; possible D gene TRBD1, 5 bases. V was cut by 4 bases and J by 0 bases, with 13 bases left in between. Germline V gene lookup returns CDR1 SGDLS and CDR2 YYNGEE. CDR3 length equals 15 residues. The complete variable domain, with remaining parts taken from reference TRBV9 and TRBJ1-1, reads DSGVTQTPKHLITATGQRVTLRCSPRSGDLSVYWYQQSLDQGLQFLIQYYNGEERAKGNILERFSAQQFPDLHSELNLSSLELGDSALYFCASSLDGALNTEAFFGQGTRLTVV.

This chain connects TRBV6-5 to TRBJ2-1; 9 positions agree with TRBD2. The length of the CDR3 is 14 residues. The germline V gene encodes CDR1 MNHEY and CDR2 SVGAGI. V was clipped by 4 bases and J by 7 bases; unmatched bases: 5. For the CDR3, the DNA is TGTGCCAGCAGTTTAGCGGGAGAAAGGAATGAGCAGTTCTTC. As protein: CASSLAGERNEQFF.